This is a list of T cell receptor beta chains from one sample in a study of cytomegalovirus exposure and HLA in healthy donors. Libraries were prepared by immunoSEQ multiplex PCR; TCRdb keeps only in-frame clonotypes and omits some of them. The sample lists around 50,000 clones, roughly 53% occurring once. The sample comprised PBMCs. All receptors come from a human donor in good health. CDR3s include the opening cysteine and the closing phenylalanine or tryptophan. A D gene is named only where the DNA matches it firmly. Only part of the rows carry a size: once, few, many, or a class if the clone is expanded.

J,length,size,D,V,CDR3,DNA
TRBJ2-3,14,-,-,TRBV18,CASHWAGSADTQYF,TGTGCCAGCCATTGGGCGGGGTCCGCGGATACGCAGTATTTT
TRBJ1-2,13,few,TRBD1,TRBV4-2,CASSSTGGYGYTF,TGTGCCAGCAGTTCGACAGGGGGCTATGGCTACACCTTC
TRBJ1-4,14,-,-,TRBV2,CASSSWGFNEKLFF,TGTGCCAGCAGTTCATGGGGCTTCAATGAAAAACTGTTTTTT
TRBJ1-1,12,few,TRBD1,TRBV7-8,CASSQTGYEAFF,TGTGCCAGCAGCCAGACAGGGTATGAAGCTTTCTTT
TRBJ2-5,11,-,-,TRBV19,CASRAGETQYF,TGTGCCAGTAGGGCCGGGGAGACCCAGTACTTC
TRBJ2-7,13,few,-,TRBV7-2,CASTNPGHYEQYF,TGTGCCAGCACCAACCCGGGACATTACGAGCAGTACTTC
TRBJ2-7,13,few,TRBD2,TRBV29-1,CSVAASGGTEQYF,TGCAGCGTTGCTGCTAGCGGGGGTACCGAGCAGTACTTC
TRBJ1-5,14,-,-,TRBV7-2,CASSLATGNQPQHF,TGTGCCAGCAGCTTAGCTACAGGGAATCAGCCCCAGCATTTT
TRBJ1-2,14,-,-,TRBV5-1,CASSLEPGDYGYTF,TGCGCCAGCAGCTTGGAGCCAGGGGACTATGGCTACACCTTC
TRBJ1-2,15,-,-,TRBV6-1,CASLVRDNSHGGYTF,TGTGCCAGCCTTGTCCGGGACAACTCGCATGGTGGCTACACCTTC
TRBJ1-1,11,-,TRBD1,TRBV2,CASIGGVEAFF,TGTGCCAGCATAGGGGGCGTTGAAGCTTTCTTT
TRBJ2-1,15,-,TRBD1,TRBV5-4,CASSQTGGSYNEQFF,TGTGCCAGCAGCCAAACAGGGGGCTCCTACAATGAGCAGTTCTTC
TRBJ1-5,16,-,-,TRBV6-1,CASSERQGYVGQPQHF,TGTGCCAGCAGTGAGAGGCAGGGATATGTCGGTCAGCCCCAGCATTTT
TRBJ1-2,16,-,TRBD1,TRBV4-1,CASSQGGTGGFYGYTF,TGCGCCAGCAGCCAAGGGGGGACAGGGGGCTTTTATGGCTACACCTTC
TRBJ2-5,14,-,TRBD2,TRBV5-1,CASSRGLVQETQYF,TGCGCCAGCAGCAGGGGACTAGTCCAAGAGACCCAGTACTTC
TRBJ1-1,12,few,-,TRBV7-9,CASTADSGEAFF,TGTGCCAGCACCGCGGACAGCGGAGAAGCTTTCTTT
TRBJ1-2,13,few,-,TRBV27,CASSLSGGYGYTF,TGTGCCAGCAGTTTATCGGGGGGCTATGGCTACACCTTC
TRBJ1-2,13,-,-,TRBV5-1,CASSPDTNGGYTF,TGCGCCAGCAGCCCGGACACAAATGGCGGCTACACCTTC
TRBJ2-1,14,-,-,TRBV19,CASSNTDYFDEQFF,TGTGCCAGTAGTAACACAGACTATTTCGATGAGCAGTTCTTC
TRBJ2-7,18,-,TRBD1,TRBV7-2,CASSLGPIGTGRAYEQYF,TGTGCCAGCAGCTTAGGGCCGATTGGGACAGGGAGGGCCTACGAGCAGTACTTC
TRBJ1-5,14,-,-,TRBV6-6,CASSYSRPTEAQHF,TGTGCCAGCAGTTACTCGAGACCGACAGAGGCCCAGCATTTT
TRBJ2-5,11,-,-,TRBV20-1,CSASPRGRQYF,TGCAGTGCTAGTCCGCGCGGTCGTCAGTACTTC
TRBJ2-1,16,-,TRBD1,TRBV19,CASSIGRQGFYNEQFF,TGTGCCAGTAGTATCGGGAGACAGGGGTTTTACAATGAGCAGTTCTTC
TRBJ1-2,14,-,TRBD1,TRBV27,CASSRGQGNYGYTF,TGTGCCAGCAGTCGCGGACAGGGAAACTATGGCTACACCTTC
TRBJ1-2,15,-,-,TRBV18,CASSMGGAGQGGYTF,TGTGCCAGCTCGATGGGGGGGGCCGGTCAAGGAGGCTACACCTTC
TRBJ1-2,14,few,-,TRBV6-6,CASSSTAQTYGYTF,TGTGCCAGCAGTTCGACAGCGCAAACCTATGGCTACACCTTC
TRBJ1-4,14,few,-,TRBV4-1,CASSQDRGERELFF,TGCGCCAGCAGCCAAGATCGGGGGGAGAGGGAACTGTTTTTT
TRBJ1-1,18,-,-,TRBV4-1,CASSQVFGQLNLNTEAFF,TGCGCCAGCAGCCAAGTCTTTGGACAGCTAAATTTGAACACTGAAGCTTTCTTT
TRBJ2-5,17,-,TRBD2,TRBV11-2,CASSPGLLGGVRETQYF,TGTGCCAGCAGCCCTGGGCTCCTCGGGGGGGTACGAGAGACCCAGTACTTC
TRBJ2-1,15,-,TRBD2,TRBV5-1,CASSLFRGGTNEQFF,TGCGCCAGCAGCTTGTTCCGCGGGGGGACCAATGAGCAGTTCTTC
TRBJ2-7,11,-,-,TRBV7-8,CASSAQVEQYF,TGTGCCAGCAGCGCCCAGGTCGAGCAGTACTTC
TRBJ2-3,11,few,-,TRBV13,CASGNGGTQYF,TGTGCCAGCGGGAACGGGGGTACGCAGTATTTT
TRBJ1-2,14,-,TRBD1,TRBV2,CASSGDSTSYGYTF,TGTGCCAGCAGTGGGGACAGCACCAGCTATGGCTACACCTTC
TRBJ1-5,15,-,TRBD1,TRBV18,CASSPRQGRGQPQHF,TGTGCCAGCTCACCAAGACAGGGTCGGGGACAGCCCCAGCATTTT
TRBJ2-7,15,-,TRBD1,TRBV27,CASSLRTGLAYEQYF,TGTGCCAGCAGTTTACGGACAGGTCTCGCCTACGAGCAGTACTTC
TRBJ2-7,15,-,TRBD2,TRBV7-6,CASSPSGGETYEQYF,TGTGCCAGCAGCCCCAGCGGGGGGGAAACCTACGAGCAGTACTTC
TRBJ2-1,14,few,-,TRBV30,CAWRGQINPNEQFF,TGTGCTTGGAGGGGGCAGATAAATCCCAATGAGCAGTTCTTC
TRBJ2-5,14,-,-,TRBV5-1,CASSFESSKETQYF,TGCGCCAGCAGCTTCGAGAGTAGTAAAGAGACCCAGTACTTC
TRBJ1-1,12,-,-,TRBV4-1,CASSQDGAEAFF,TGCGCCAGCAGCCAAGACGGAGCTGAAGCTTTCTTT
TRBJ2-5,14,-,-,TRBV5-6,CASSLRGAEETQYF,TGTGCCAGCAGCTTACGGGGGGCCGAGGAGACCCAGTACTTC
TRBJ2-3,15,-,-,TRBV30,CAWSFQFGGPDTQYF,TGTGCCTGGAGTTTTCAGTTCGGGGGACCAGATACGCAGTATTTT
TRBJ1-1,13,-,TRBD1,TRBV6-1,CASNRQGRAEAFF,TGTGCCAGCAACCGACAGGGGAGGGCTGAAGCTTTCTTT
TRBJ1-1,15,-,-,TRBV6-6,CASSYPTTGNTEAFF,TGTGCCAGCAGTTACCCGACGACAGGGAACACTGAAGCTTTCTTT
TRBJ2-7,16,-,-,TRBV4-2,CASSQARMGLLYEQYF,TGTGCCAGCAGCCAAGCTCGGATGGGCCTCCTCTACGAGCAGTACTTC
TRBJ1-2,12,-,-,TRBV7-9,CASSLHEYGYTF,TGTGCCAGCAGCTTACATGAGTATGGCTACACCTTC
TRBJ2-7,14,-,TRBD1,TRBV7-9,CSSSLLGQIYEQYF,TGTTCCAGCAGCTTGTTGGGACAGATCTACGAGCAGTACTTC
TRBJ2-2,16,few,TRBD1,TRBV7-9,CSSSFPAGTGAGELFF,TGTTCCAGCAGCTTTCCCGCGGGGACAGGGGCCGGGGAGCTGTTTTTT
TRBJ1-4,16,-,TRBD1,TRBV6-1,CASSGGQTGGGEKLFF,TGTGCCAGCAGTGGGGGCCAGACAGGGGGCGGTGAAAAACTGTTTTTT
TRBJ2-5,14,-,-,TRBV30,CAWSDRTVGKTQYF,TGTGCCTGGAGTGATCGAACGGTGGGCAAGACCCAGTACTTC
TRBJ2-1,16,-,TRBD2,TRBV5-4,CASSLGGGRAYNEQFF,TGTGCCAGCAGCCTGGGTGGGGGGAGGGCGTACAATGAGCAGTTCTTC
TRBJ1-1,15,-,-,TRBV9,CASSAGTPDSPEAFF,TGTGCCAGCAGCGCTGGGACACCAGATTCCCCTGAAGCTTTCTTT
TRBJ1-4,15,-,-,TRBV6-6,CASSYRGWANEKLFF,TGTGCCAGCAGTTACAGGGGGTGGGCTAATGAAAAACTGTTTTTT